Following are 22 T cell receptor beta chains from one sample sequenced in a study of T cell responses to AZD1222 COVID-19 vaccine. Generated by immunoSEQ multiplex PCR, the TCRdb table keeps only in-frame clones and is missing some. The sample includes over 75,000 clones, 80% to 90% of them seen just once. The specimen comprised peripheral blood, sampled 28 days after the second AZD1222 dose. The receptor source for this set is an adult who received the AZD1222 COVID-19 vaccine.

The chain's CDR3 is CATQQRGGNEKLFF. The CDR3 coding sequence is TGTGCCACCCAACAAAGGGGCGGTAATGAAAAACTGTTTTTT. The genes are TRBV19 and TRBJ1-4; D possibly corresponds to TRBD1 (5 bases). The V gene lost 10 bases and the J gene lost 4 bases, with 16 bases spanning the gap. The CDR3 consists of 14 residues. Looked up from germline, CDR1 is LNHDA and CDR2 is SQIVND (reference sequence). The whole variable domain, filled in from reference TRBV19 and TRBJ1-4, reads DGGITQSPKYLFRKEGQNVTLSCEQNLNHDAMYWYRQDPGQGLRLIYYSQIVNDFQKGDIAEGYSVSREKKESFPLTVTSAQKNPTAFYLCATQQRGGNEKLFFGSGTQLSVL.

The chain combines TRBV7-9 with TRBJ2-1; 8 bases match TRBD2. The CDR3 has 15 residues. After removal of 5 bases from V and 6 bases from J, the junction contained 9 bases not matched to a gene. The germline V gene encodes CDR1 SEHNR and CDR2 FQNEAQ (reference sequence). The CDR3 DNA reads as TGTGCCAGCAGCCCACCGGGGGGGAGGATCAATGAGCAGTTCTTC. Translated: CASSPPGGRINEQFF.

The rearrangement uses TRBV11-3 and TRBJ2-5, with 7 bases that match TRBD1. This CDR3 is built from 14 residues. V lost 5 bases to trimming and J lost 2 bases; unmatched junction nucleotides: 5. The germline CDR1 and CDR2 sequences are SGHNT and YENEEA. As DNA, the CDR3 is TGTGCCAGCAGCCTAGGGACAGCTCAAGAGACCCAGTACTTC. It translates to CASSLGTAQETQYF.

This clone was recorded only once. The rearrangement links TRBV6-5 to TRBJ2-7, with 8 bases matching TRBD2. V lost 5 bases, J lost 0 bases, and 6 bases stayed unmatched. CDR3 length equals 15 residues. Germline V gives CDR1 MNHEY, CDR2 SVGAGI. CDR3 DNA sequence: TGTGCCAGCAGTCCCATAGCGGGAAGCTCCTACGAGCAGTACTTC. This sequence encodes CASSPIAGSSYEQYF.

The V gene is TRBV29-1, the J gene TRBJ1-2; tentative D call: TRBD1 (5 bases). V lost 4 bases and J lost 2, with 14 bases in between. This CDR3 contains 14 residues. Germline CDR1 and CDR2: SQVTM and ANQGSEA. For the CDR3, the DNA is TGCAGCGTTGGAGCCCTGACAGTAAACTATGGCTACACCTTC. Its protein product is CSVGALTVNYGYTF.

The rearrangement uses TRBV6-5 and TRBJ1-5, with 7 positions matching TRBD1. The CDR3 is 16 amino acids. Per germline, CDR1 MNHEY and CDR2 SVGAGI. Losses at the gene ends were 2 bases for V and 3 bases for J; bases not matched to a gene: 7. The CDR3 loop is CASSYRSTGLNQPQHF. The CDR3 coding sequence is TGTGCCAGCAGTTACCGTTCGACAGGGCTCAATCAGCCCCAGCATTTT.

This chain joins TRBV6-5 and TRBJ2-2, with unresolved D. CDR1 is MNHEY and CDR2 is SVGAGI in the germline V gene. The ends were cut back, 0 bases at V and 4 bases at J, with 6 bases in the middle. The CDR3 length is 14 residues. This CDR3 is CASSYSTSTGELFF. DNA for the CDR3: TGTGCCAGCAGTTACTCGACCAGCACCGGGGAGCTGTTTTTT.

The V gene is TRBV18, the J gene TRBJ2-5, with D uncertain. CDR1 and CDR2 (germline): KGHSH, LQKENI. The CDR3 loop spans 13 amino acids. V shed 2 bases and J shed 5 bases, with 9 bases lying between them. DNA of the CDR3: TGTGCCAGCTCACCAGGGGTATCGGAGACCCAGTACTTC. Translated: CASSPGVSETQYF.

The rearrangement joins TRBV6-5 to TRBJ1-6; D unclear. Trimming pared 6 bases from V and 5 bases from J, leaving 11 bases between. CDR3 size: 14 residues. Germline V lookup: CDR1 MNHEY, CDR2 SVGAGI. This CDR3 is CASRRAQDNSPLHF. The DNA for the CDR3 is TGTGCCAGCAGGAGAGCCCAAGATAATTCACCCCTCCACTTT.

The chain links TRBV30 to TRBJ2-1; D uncertain. Per the germline V gene, CDR1 is GTSNPN and CDR2 is SVGIG (reference sequence). Trimming cost V 0 bases and J 6 bases, with 9 bases left between them. This CDR3 contains 13 residues. CDR3 sequence reads: CAWSVLVGNEQFF. In DNA form, the CDR3 reads TGTGCCTGGAGTGTACTGGTGGGCAATGAGCAGTTCTTC.

This clone was observed a few times. This rearrangement joins TRBV29-1 to TRBJ2-6, with D perhaps matching TRBD1 (5 bases). The V and J ends lost 3 bases and 0 bases respectively, with 21 bases between them. Germline V gene sequence: CDR1 SQVTM, CDR2 ANQGSEA. The CDR3 sequence is 19 residues long. CDR3 loop: CSVDIGGAGSSSGANVLTF. CDR3 in DNA: TGCAGCGTTGATATTGGTGGGGCAGGTTCATCCTCTGGGGCCAACGTCCTGACTTTC.

This clone came up a few times. Written as DNA, the CDR3 is TGCGCCAGCAGCCCTATCAACAGGGGTACTAATGAAAAACTGTTTTTT. Encoded protein: CASSPINRGTNEKLFF. The chain recombines TRBV5-1 with TRBJ1-4; TRBD1 aligns across 7 bases. V shed 4 bases, J shed 2 bases, and the junction held 8 bases outside the gene matches. The CDR3 is 16 residues long. CDR1 and CDR2 from the germline V gene are SGHRS and YFSETQ.

This clone has just one count. The rearrangement links TRBV20-1 to TRBJ1-6; 7 bases are a match to TRBD1. This CDR3 comprises 15 residues. Trimming took 3 bases from V and 8 from J; bases not matched to a gene: 10. Germline V gives CDR1 DFQATT, CDR2 SNEGSKA (reference sequence). The CDR3 region has the DNA TGCAGTGCTAGTCCCATCGGACAGGAACATTCACCCCTCCACTTT. Translation gives CSASPIGQEHSPLHF.

This chain uses TRBV12-5 with TRBJ2-1, with 8 bases lining up with TRBD2. CDR1 is LGHNT, CDR2 FRNRAP, per germline. There are 18 residues in the CDR3. The V segment lost 1 base and the J segment 2 bases; nucleotides outside the gene matches: 10. CDR3 DNA sequence: TGTGCTAGTGGTTTGGCTCAAAGCGGCGGGAGGCCCTACAATGAGCAGTTCTTC. Amino acids: CASGLAQSGGRPYNEQFF.

This clone was picked up a small number of times. The chain employs TRBV6-1 and TRBJ2-7; TRBD2 agrees at 10 bases. The V segment lost 2 bases and the J segment 2 bases; nucleotides outside the gene matches: 3. The CDR3 extends over 15 amino acids. Germline V gene lookup returns CDR1 MNHNS and CDR2 SASEGT. CDR3 in amino acids: CASSELAGATYEQYF. The DNA of the CDR3 is TGTGCCAGCAGTGAACTAGCGGGGGCCACCTACGAGCAGTACTTC.

This chain connects TRBV30 to TRBJ2-1; D is possibly TRBD1 or TRBD2 (6 bases each). Germline V gene data show CDR1 as GTSNPN and CDR2 as SVGIG (reference sequence). The CDR3 length is 13 residues. The germline V and J ends were trimmed by 2 bases and 7 bases, with 12 bases remaining between them. CDR3 loop: CAWSMGGWNEQFF. CDR3 DNA sequence: TGTGCCTGGAGTATGGGGGGCTGGAATGAGCAGTTCTTC.

A word on this clone: In the same sample, other DNA sequences code for this CDR3. In DNA form, the CDR3 reads TGTGCCAGCAGTTTACAGGGTTACGAGCAGTACTTC. It encodes CASSLQGYEQYF. V is TRBV6-5 and J is TRBJ2-7, with D perhaps matching TRBD1 (6 bases). Germline V gene lookup returns CDR1 MNHEY and CDR2 SVGAGI. There are 12 residues in the CDR3. The V end lost 4 bases, the J end lost 4 bases, and 8 bases lay between the germline ends.

The rearrangement joins TRBV19 to TRBJ1-1; D is possibly TRBD1 (5 bases). Germline V gene data show CDR1 as LNHDA and CDR2 as SQIVND (reference sequence). The CDR3 totals 15 residues. V was trimmed by 5 bases and J by 1 base, leaving 14 bases between them. The CDR3, as DNA: TGTGCCAGTAGTCCGCGTGGGGGATCGAACACTGAAGCTTTCTTT. Protein: CASSPRGGSNTEAFF.

The chain employs TRBV3-1 (or the pseudogene TRBV3-2) and TRBJ1-2; D remains unclear. The CDR3 extends over 13 amino acids. The germline V and J ends were trimmed by 4 bases and 2 bases, with 8 bases remaining between them. CDR1 is LGHDT and CDR2 is YNNKEL in the germline V gene (reference sequence). DNA of the CDR3: TGTGCCAGCAGCCTACAAAGAAACTATGGCTACACCTTC. It yields the protein CASSLQRNYGYTF.

V usage is TRBV6-5 and J usage is TRBJ1-5; D remains unclear. Germline V lookup: CDR1 MNHEY, CDR2 SVGAGI. The CDR3 runs 15 residues. Between the trimmed V and J ends, which lost 7 bases and 0 bases, there was a span of 13 bases. DNA for the CDR3: TGTGCCAGCACCCCAACCGGGAATAGCAATCAGCCCCAGCATTTT. It is translated as CASTPTGNSNQPQHF.

This chain uses TRBV29-1 with TRBJ2-3, with D possibly being TRBD2 (5 bases). The length of the CDR3 is 12 residues. Deletions cut 7 bases from V and 0 bases from J, with 8 bases between. Germline CDR1 is SQVTM and CDR2 is ANQGSEA. The CDR3 bases are TGCAGCGCGGGGTGGAGCACAGATACGCAGTATTTT. Its protein product is CSAGWSTDTQYF.

This chain uses TRBV6-2 or TRBV6-3 with TRBJ2-1; D gene uncertain. In germline, CDR1 is MNHEY, CDR2 SVGEGT. The CDR3 has 12 residues. Trimming left V 2 bases short and J 9 bases short, with 8 bases between. The CDR3 DNA is TGTGCCAGCAGTTACGTTAGGGTTGAGCAGTTCTTC. It specifies CASSYVRVEQFF.